This T cell receptor (beta chain) is from a study of cytomegalovirus exposure and HLA in healthy donors. Researchers ran the PCR with 60 Vbeta and 13 Jbeta primers. The repertoire was sequenced with immunoSEQ multiplex PCR; TCRdb's copy has only in-frame clones and lacks some. The sample has 150,000 to 200,000 clones, roughly 80% seen once. Notes on this clone: The antigen remains unidentified.

Overall study findings and caveats: The records held CMV serostatus as the only immune exposure information. Presence/absence results assume similar sequencing depth per donor, which may not hold.

The trim removed 3 bases at V and 5 bases at J, leaving 13 bases unmatched. Germline loops: CDR1 MNHEY, CDR2 SMNVEV (reference sequence). The CDR3 length is 18 residues. Source material: PBMCs. This chain joins TRBV27 and TRBJ2-3, with 11 bases fitting TRBD2. The receptor was isolated from a man between 45 and 60 years old in good health and CMV-seropositive. The CDR3 nucleotides are TGTGCCAGCAGTTTTTCTGGACTAGCGGGCCCGGGGAAAGATACGCAGTATTTT. It translates to CASSFSGLAGPGKDTQYF.